The 32 T cell receptor beta chains reported below all come from one sample, sequenced in a study of blood T cell repertoires in COVID-19. The repertoire was sequenced with immunoSEQ multiplex PCR; TCRdb's copy has only in-frame clones and lacks some. The sample has 150,000 to 200,000 clones; about four fifths are singletons. Sample: peripheral blood. All receptors derive from a man aged 70-80 years with active or convalescent COVID-19.

V gene TRBV6-2 or TRBV6-3 combines with J gene TRBJ2-1; TRBD1 aligns across 7 bases. Germline trimming cut 5 bases from V and 7 bases from J; bases unmatched to any gene: 5. This CDR3 is 13 amino acids long. Looked up from germline, CDR1 is MNHEY and CDR2 is SVGEGT. The CDR3, as DNA: TGTGCCAGCAGTGTGACAGGGCTGAATGAGCAGTTCTTC. It is translated as CASSVTGLNEQFF.

This chain joins TRBV18 and TRBJ2-1; 7 bases match TRBD1. This CDR3 contains 15 residues. The V gene's germline CDR1 is KGHSH and CDR2 LQKENI. The trim removed 5 bases at V and 0 bases at J, leaving 4 bases unmatched. The CDR3 loop reads CASSSRTGSYNEQFF. DNA of the CDR3: TGTGCCAGCTCATCAAGGACAGGCTCCTACAATGAGCAGTTCTTC.

CDR3 in amino acids: CASRTTGVEQFF. The CDR3 bases are TGTGCCAGCAGAACCACAGGGGTTGAGCAGTTCTTC. This chain links TRBV2 with TRBJ2-1; 7 nucleotides match TRBD1. The V gene end was trimmed by 6 bases and the J gene end by 9 bases; junction bases not matched to a gene: 5. Germline CDR1 is SNHLY and CDR2 is FYNNEI. The CDR3 consists of 12 residues. The entire variable domain, with the rest obtained from reference TRBV2 and TRBJ2-1, is as follows: EPEVTQTPSHQVTQMGQEVILRCVPISNHLYFYWYRQILGQKVEFLVSFYNNEISEKSEIFDDQFSVERPDGSNFTLKIRSTKLEDSAMYFCASRTTGVEQFFGPGTRLTVL.

V gene TRBV5-8 combines with J gene TRBJ1-6; D might be TRBD1 (6 bases). The CDR3 runs 16 residues. V was trimmed by 2 bases and J by 10 bases, leaving 19 bases between them. CDR1 and CDR2 from the germline V gene are SGHTS and YDEGEE. CDR3 residues: CASSLIRQDTGSPLHF. The CDR3 DNA is TGTGCCAGCAGCTTAATCAGACAGGACACGGGATCACCCCTCCACTTT.

DNA of the CDR3: TGCGCCAGCAGCCAAGATCGGACTAGCGGGGGAGATACGCAGTATTTT. This translates into CASSQDRTSGGDTQYF. The rearrangement uses TRBV4-1 and TRBJ2-3; 13 bases align to TRBD2. Germline V gives CDR1 MGHRA, CDR2 YSYEKL. The ends lost 0 bases at V and 5 bases at J; junction bases unmatched: 2. This CDR3 spans 16 amino acids.

The genes are TRBV7-2 and TRBJ2-3, with D possibly being TRBD2 (5 bases). Germline CDR1 reads SGHTA; CDR2 reads FQGNSA. The V and J ends lost 8 bases and 0 bases respectively, with 12 bases between them. CDR3 length equals 14 residues. This CDR3 reads CASHIRGSTDTQYF. Here the CDR3 DNA reads TGTGCCAGCCATATCCGGGGTAGCACAGATACGCAGTATTTT.

This chain links TRBV19 with TRBJ2-2, with D perhaps TRBD2 (5 bases). Germline V gene sequence: CDR1 LNHDA, CDR2 SQIVND (reference sequence). Trimming shortened V by 5 bases and J by 1 base, and 14 bases separated the two germline ends. The CDR3 runs to 16 residues. CDR3 sequence: CASSRSYRENTGELFF. CDR3 DNA: TGTGCCAGTAGTCGTTCTTATCGGGAGAACACCGGGGAGCTGTTTTTT.

J is TRBJ2-5 and V is TRBV6-5; D might be TRBD1 (5 bases). The ends were cut back, 8 bases at V and 0 bases at J, with 16 bases in the middle. Looked up from germline, CDR1 is MNHEY and CDR2 is SVGAGI. The CDR3 totals 15 residues. The CDR3 loop is CASGRWGVYQETQYF. The CDR3 DNA reads TGTGCCAGCGGTCGGTGGGGCGTGTACCAAGAGACCCAGTACTTC.

A word on this clone: The CDR3 ends on some other residue instead of the conserved phenylalanine or tryptophan, so this is likely a read error. The DNA is left out, because the CDR3 cannot be placed on it with certainty; the CDR3 is given as TCRdb lists it. The chain carries TRBV7-8 and TRBJ1-1. The CDR3 contains 9 residues when both ends are counted. Germline CDR1 and CDR2: SGHVS and FQNEAQ. This CDR3 is CASSPRPST.

The rearrangement uses TRBV7-9 and TRBJ2-5, with 8 bases that match TRBD1. This CDR3 has 17 amino acids. Germline V gene data show CDR1 as SEHNR and CDR2 as FQNEAQ (reference sequence). Trimming cost V 2 bases and J 4 bases; bases outside gene matches: 12. CDR3 in amino acids: CASSLRWRQGARETQYF. The CDR3 DNA reads TGTGCCAGCAGCTTAAGGTGGAGGCAGGGGGCACGAGAGACCCAGTACTTC.

The V gene is TRBV5-8, the J gene TRBJ2-7; 8 nucleotides align to TRBD1. This CDR3 is built from 15 residues. CDR1 and CDR2 (germline): SGHTS, YDEGEE. The junction had 8 bases not matched to a gene; V was cut back by 4 bases and J by 2 bases. The CDR3 sequence is CASSPTEDRAYEQYF. The DNA for the CDR3 is TGTGCCAGCAGCCCGACGGAGGACAGGGCCTACGAGCAGTACTTC. Supplemented by reference TRBV5-8 and TRBJ2-7, the full variable domain reads EAGVTQSPTHLIKTRGQQATLRCSPISGHTSVYWYQQALGLGLQFLLWYDEGEERNRGNFPPRFSGRQFPNYSSELNVNALELEDSALYLCASSPTEDRAYEQYFGPGTRLTVT.

The chain joins TRBV19 to TRBJ2-1, with TRBD2 as a possible D gene (6 bases). Per the germline V gene, CDR1 is LNHDA and CDR2 is SQIVND (reference sequence). The CDR3 is 15 amino acids. V lost 6 bases and J lost 0, with 12 bases in between. CDR3 amino acids: CASSGGATSYNEQFF. CDR3 DNA: TGTGCCAGTAGCGGAGGGGCTACCTCCTACAATGAGCAGTTCTTC.

The rearrangement uses TRBV5-1 and TRBJ2-5, with D possibly matching TRBD1 (5 bases). V lost 0 bases and J 4 bases, leaving 7 bases between the germline ends. CDR1 is SGHRS, CDR2 YFSETQ, per germline. The CDR3 loop spans 13 amino acids. The CDR3 sequence: CASSLDQGETQYF. The CDR3 coding sequence is TGCGCCAGCAGCTTGGACCAGGGAGAGACCCAGTACTTC.

The CDR3 sequence is CASSPDRGPYEQYF. The DNA for the CDR3 is TGTGCCAGCAGTCCCGACAGGGGTCCCTACGAGCAGTACTTC. V gene TRBV7-3 combines with J gene TRBJ2-7; 8 positions match TRBD1. Germline CDR1 and CDR2: SGHTA and FQGTGA. Germline trimming cut 6 bases from V and 2 bases from J; bases unmatched to any gene: 6. The CDR3 runs to 14 residues.

This clone was seen many times. V and J are TRBV10-2 and TRBJ2-7; maybe TRBD2 (6 bases). V was trimmed by 7 bases and J by 3 bases, leaving 13 bases between them. The CDR3 contains 13 residues. Germline V gene data show CDR1 as WSHSY and CDR2 as SAAADI. CDR3 nucleotides: TGCGCCAGCACACGGGACTCTAACTACGAGCAGTACTTC. It yields the protein CASTRDSNYEQYF.

The chain joins TRBV18 to TRBJ1-1, with 11 bases that match TRBD1. Per germline, CDR1 KGHSH and CDR2 LQKENI. J lost 11 bases, V lost 3 bases, and 8 bases had no gene match. This CDR3 is built from 14 residues. CDR3 loop: CASSPDRGLMKAFF. The DNA for the CDR3 is TGTGCCAGCTCACCGGACAGGGGGCTCATGAAGGCTTTCTTT.

CDR3 coding DNA: TGTGCCAGCAGTTACCGATCGGGGGAGACCCAGTACTTC. Its translation: CASSYRSGETQYF. The J gene is TRBJ2-5, the V gene TRBV6-5, with D maybe TRBD2 (5 bases). Trimming removed 2 bases from V and 5 bases from J, with 9 bases in between. Germline values: CDR1 MNHEY, CDR2 SVGAGI. The CDR3 sequence is 13 residues long.

CDR3 loop: CASSFGGGRTEAFF. The CDR3 coding sequence is TGTGCCAGCAGCTTCGGCGGGGGGAGGACTGAAGCTTTCTTT. This chain connects TRBV7-9 to TRBJ1-1; TRBD1 is a possible D gene (5 bases). V was trimmed by 3 bases and J by 5 bases, leaving 13 bases between them. Per germline, CDR1 SEHNR and CDR2 FQNEAQ (reference sequence). This CDR3 is built from 14 residues. The whole variable domain, remainder taken from reference TRBV7-9 and TRBJ1-1, is DTGVSQNPRHKITKRGQNVTFRCDPISEHNRLYWYRQTLGQGPEFLTYFQNEAQLEKSRLLSDRFSAERPKGSFSTLEIQRTEQGDSAMYLCASSFGGGRTEAFFGQGTRLTVV.

The chain couples TRBV2 to TRBJ1-2; D ambiguous. The CDR3 runs to 14 residues. CDR1 is SNHLY and CDR2 is FYNNEI in the germline V gene. V lost 2 bases and J 3 bases, leaving 10 bases between the germline ends. For the CDR3, the DNA is TGTGCCAGCAGTGAAATGGGCCAACACTATGGCTACACCTTC. As protein: CASSEMGQHYGYTF.

A single count supports this clone. J is TRBJ1-5 and V is TRBV5-1; 7 positions agree with TRBD1. J was trimmed by 6 bases and V by 3 bases; bases with no gene match: 6. The CDR3 is made up of 14 amino acids. Germline CDR1 is SGHRS and CDR2 is YFSETQ. Here the CDR3 reads CASSSGQAGQPQHF. The CDR3 DNA sequence: TGCGCCAGCAGCTCCGGACAGGCGGGTCAGCCCCAGCATTTT.

The chain joins TRBV12-3 or TRBV12-4 to TRBJ2-7; 10 bases fit TRBD1. This CDR3 has 13 amino acids. The V gene end was trimmed by 10 bases and the J gene end by 3 bases; junction bases not matched to a gene: 6. In DNA, the CDR3 is TGTGCCACCTCGGGACAGGGGTACTACGAGCAGTACTTC. It yields the protein CATSGQGYYEQYF.

This clone has more than one count but fewer than ten. The chain links TRBV4-2 to TRBJ2-7; D call uncertain. This CDR3 contains 13 residues. Germline V CDR1 and CDR2: LGHNA, YNFKEQ. V lost 1 base to trimming and J lost 7 bases, with 11 bases between them. CDR3 bases: TGTGCCAGCAGCCAAGGAATGGCGGCAGAGCAGTACTTC. It yields the protein CASSQGMAAEQYF.

V usage is TRBV18 and J usage is TRBJ2-7, with 9 bases matching TRBD1. V shed 5 bases and J 5 bases; nucleotides not matched to a gene: 7. The CDR3 has 14 amino acids. Looked up from germline, CDR1 is KGHSH and CDR2 is LQKENI. The CDR3 bases are TGTGCCAGCTCATCCGGGACAGGGTTGAACGAGCAGTACTTC. Translating gives CASSSGTGLNEQYF.

In this sample, this clone turned up a few times. The chain combines TRBV29-1 with TRBJ1-2; weak D call: TRBD1 (6 bases). From germline, CDR1 is SQVTM and CDR2 ANQGSEA. The CDR3 runs 12 residues. The V end was cut by 4 bases, the J end by 7 bases, with 13 bases between. The CDR3 loop is CSVAVQGIGYTF. The CDR3 bases are TGCAGCGTTGCGGTACAGGGCATTGGCTACACCTTC. Full variable domain (remainder filled in from reference TRBV29-1 and TRBJ1-2): SAVISQKPSRDICQRGTSLTIQCQVDSQVTMMFWYRQQPGQSLTLIATANQGSEATYESGFVIDKFPISRPNLTFSTLTVSNMSPEDSSIYLCSVAVQGIGYTFGSGTRLTVV.

This chain's CDR3 is CASSPNDKAGNTIYF. The CDR3 DNA reads TGTGCCAGCAGCCCAAATGACAAGGCTGGAAACACCATATATTTT. This chain connects TRBV7-9 to TRBJ1-3; D is uncertain. Per the germline V gene, CDR1 is SEHNR and CDR2 is FQNEAQ (reference sequence). This CDR3 comprises 15 residues. V was trimmed by 5 bases and J by 2 bases, leaving 13 bases between them.

J is TRBJ1-1 and V is TRBV4-2; 9 bases agree with TRBD1. In germline, CDR1 is LGHNA, CDR2 YNFKEQ. The V and J ends lost 0 bases and 4 bases, in that order; junction bases with no gene match: 12. The CDR3 contains 18 residues. CDR3 loop: CASSQEDRGIGSGTEAFF. The DNA for the CDR3 is TGTGCCAGCAGCCAAGAGGACAGGGGTATTGGTTCGGGCACTGAAGCTTTCTTT.

The gene calls are TRBV6-5 and TRBJ1-2; 7 nucleotides match TRBD1. The germline gives CDR1 MNHEY, CDR2 SVGAGI. The CDR3 extends over 15 amino acids. V lost 3 bases, J lost 1 base, and 5 bases stayed unmatched. CDR3 amino acids: CASSYRGQDNYGYTF. CDR3 nucleotides: TGTGCCAGCAGTTATCGTGGACAGGATAACTATGGCTACACCTTC.

A few counts support this clone. The chain combines TRBV15 with TRBJ1-2; TRBD1 might be the D (5 bases). Per the germline V gene, CDR1 is LNHNV and CDR2 is YYDKDF (reference sequence). There are 14 residues in the CDR3. Trimming removed 0 bases from V and 7 bases from J, with 12 bases in between. CDR3 nucleotides: TGTGCCACCAGCAGAGAGGGGGGTTCCCGTGGCTACACCTTC. Residues: CATSREGGSRGYTF.

V usage is TRBV5-5 and J usage is TRBJ1-2; the D gene is possibly TRBD1 (5 bases). Germline CDR1 and CDR2: SGHKS and YYEKEE (reference sequence). The CDR3 has 15 amino acids. The V gene lost 0 bases and the J gene lost 4 bases, with 13 bases spanning the gap. DNA for the CDR3: TGTGCCAGCAGCTTGGATGGGGGGACCGCCTATGGCTACACCTTC. Translation: CASSLDGGTAYGYTF.

In regard to this clone: Additional DNA sequences in this sample encode the identical CDR3. The genes are TRBV7-2 and TRBJ2-1; 11 nucleotides line up with TRBD2. V was clipped by 4 bases and J by 10 bases; unmatched bases: 3. CDR3 length equals 13 residues. Germline CDR1 and CDR2: SGHTA and FQGNSA. The CDR3 spells CASSSRTSGEQFF. Here the CDR3 DNA reads TGTGCCAGCAGCTCGAGGACTAGCGGGGAGCAGTTCTTC.

The chain recombines TRBV5-1 with TRBJ1-2, with TRBD1 identical over 10 bases. The V gene's germline CDR1 is SGHRS and CDR2 YFSETQ. The CDR3 sequence is 17 residues long. Trimming cost V 0 bases and J 7 bases; bases outside gene matches: 12. The CDR3, as DNA: TGCGCCAGCAGCTTGGTGGGGACAGGGGACGGCGATGGTGGCTACACCTTC. Amino acids: CASSLVGTGDGDGGYTF.

This clone showed up just once. The chain uses TRBV5-5 and TRBJ1-1; D is possibly TRBD1 (6 bases). CDR3 length equals 15 residues. V dropped 4 bases and J dropped 3 bases, with 16 bases sitting between them. Germline CDR1 SGHKS, CDR2 YYEKEE (reference sequence). Here the CDR3 DNA reads TGTGCCAGCAGCCGGAAAAACAGGGACGACACTGAAGCTTTCTTT. Translation: CASSRKNRDDTEAFF.